The 20 T cell receptor beta chains given below trace back to one sample, sequenced in a study of Graves' ophthalmopathy and Graves' hyperthyroidism. Beta-chain TCR CDR3 regions were amplified from RNA transcripts. RT-PCR with HTBI primers came first, then second-round multiplex PCR. TCRdb re-called the multiplex PCR reads with MiXCR, one entry per CDR3 protein. The repertoire includes 500,000 to 800,000 distinct CDR3 sequences, about 41% of them detected once, and more than 2.5% sits in the top ten. The sequenced sample was peripheral blood. These receptors came from an adult man with Graves' ophthalmopathy.

This clonotype has ten or more counts. The V and J genes are TRBV6-5 and TRBJ1-1; weak D call: TRBD1 (6 bases). The germline V gene has CDR1 MNHEY and CDR2 SVGAGI. This CDR3 is built from 16 residues. The V end was cut by 0 bases, the J end by 6 bases, with 17 bases between. The DNA for the CDR3 is TGTGCCAGCAGTTACTCACGGGGGCGCGGTTACCCTGAAGCTTTCTTT. It encodes CASSYSRGRGYPEAFF.

Points on this clonotype: Just one base apart from a much larger clone, this may be a read error. The V gene is TRBV9, the J gene TRBJ1-1; 12 bases match TRBD1. Germline assignment: CDR1 SGDLS and CDR2 YYNGEE. The CDR3 runs 16 residues. The junction had 4 bases not matched to a gene; V was cut back by 3 bases and J by 1 base. CDR3 in DNA: TGTGCCAGCAGCGCTGGGGGACAGGGGGCGAACACTGAAGCTTTCTTT. Amino acid sequence: CASSAGGQGANTEAFF.

The V and J genes are TRBV7-2 and TRBJ2-7, with TRBD2 matching 14 bases. Trimming removed 6 bases from V and 10 bases from J; junction bases left unmatched: 14. This CDR3 comprises 16 residues. Per the germline V gene, CDR1 is SGHTA and CDR2 is FQGNSA. This CDR3 is CASSSMGLAGESGQYF. DNA of the CDR3: TGTGCCAGCAGTTCCATGGGACTAGCGGGAGAGAGTGGCCAGTACTTC.

This chain joins TRBV18 and TRBJ1-1; D gene uncertain. The CDR3 totals 12 residues. Trimming stripped 5 bases from V and 5 bases from J, with 9 bases between. The germline V gene encodes CDR1 KGHSH and CDR2 LQKENI. DNA of the CDR3: TGTGCCAGCTCAAATGGGAGGACTGAAGCTTTCTTT. Amino acids: CASSNGRTEAFF.

V is TRBV6-6 and J is TRBJ1-5; 8 positions agree with TRBD1. The germline V gene has CDR1 MNHNY and CDR2 SVGAGI (reference sequence). The CDR3 sequence is 15 residues long. With V trimmed by 1 base and J by 7 bases, 6 bases remained unmatched. The CDR3 spells CASSYYGQGGQPQHF. CDR3 coding DNA: TGTGCCAGCAGTTACTATGGACAGGGCGGGCAGCCCCAGCATTTT.

V and J are TRBV10-3 and TRBJ2-6, with 9 nucleotides matching TRBD1. CDR1 is ENHRY and CDR2 is SYGVKD in the germline V gene. The trim removed 3 bases at V and 0 bases at J, leaving 3 bases unmatched. This CDR3 has 17 residues. This CDR3 is CAISDGTGISGANVLTF. The CDR3, as DNA: TGTGCCATCAGTGATGGGACAGGGATCTCTGGGGCCAACGTCCTGACTTTC.

This clonotype was observed at least ten times. This rearrangement joins TRBV9 to TRBJ1-2, with TRBD1 matching 7 bases. This CDR3 region has 15 residues. CDR1 SGDLS and CDR2 YYNGEE come from the germline V gene. V shed 4 bases and J 3 bases; nucleotides not matched to a gene: 9. The DNA of the CDR3 is TGTGCCAGCAGCTCACCGGGACAGCGAGACTATGGCTACACCTTC. Amino acid sequence: CASSSPGQRDYGYTF.

This clonotype has at least ten counts. The chain recombines TRBV7-9 with TRBJ1-1; D unresolved. V was pared by 5 bases and J by 1 base, with 17 bases between. The germline V gene has CDR1 SEHNR and CDR2 FQNEAQ (reference sequence). The CDR3 runs to 16 residues. The CDR3 DNA reads TGTGCCAGCAGCCCCGAGCCGGCGGGCAAGAACACTGAAGCTTTCTTT. This encodes CASSPEPAGKNTEAFF.

This clonotype was observed once. The rearrangement links TRBV6-2 or TRBV6-3 to TRBJ1-2; D possibly corresponds to TRBD1 (5 bases). The CDR3 runs to 13 residues. CDR1 is MNHEY and CDR2 is SVGEGT in the germline V gene. The ends were cut back, 4 bases at V and 3 bases at J, with 9 bases in the middle. The CDR3 sequence is CASSFLQDYGYTF. The CDR3 nucleotides read TGTGCCAGCAGTTTCTTACAGGACTATGGCTACACCTTC.

On this clonotype itself: Sequence at one end of the junction differs from germline and may be a read error. V is TRBV7-9 and J is TRBJ2-7; 8 bases are shared with TRBD1. The germline V gene has CDR1 SEHNR and CDR2 FQNEAQ (reference sequence). This CDR3 comprises 13 residues. The CDR3 here is CPSSDRGAYEQYF. DNA for the CDR3: TGTCCCAGCAGCGACAGGGGAGCCTACGAGCAGTACTTC.

The chain employs TRBV29-1 and TRBJ1-2; 8 bases fit TRBD1. The germline CDR1 and CDR2 sequences are SQVTM and ANQGSEA. The CDR3 has 15 residues. V dropped 5 bases and J dropped 2; count of bases not matched to a gene: 10. The CDR3 loop reads CSVKGAGGANYGYTF. The CDR3 nucleotides are TGCAGCGTTAAGGGGGCAGGGGGCGCAAACTATGGCTACACCTTC.

The rearrangement joins TRBV2 to TRBJ1-2; D gene uncertain. Germline CDR1 is SNHLY and CDR2 is FYNNEI. V was trimmed by 8 bases and J by 8 bases, leaving 18 bases between them. The CDR3 totals 13 residues. CDR3 region: CASSPGSSPGYTF. In DNA form, the CDR3 reads TGTGCCAGCTCACCGGGTAGCTCGCCGGGCTACACCTTC.

This chain connects TRBV29-1 to TRBJ1-3; no reliable D call. The V and J ends lost 7 bases and 8 bases respectively, with 18 bases between them. The CDR3 is 13 amino acids. From germline, CDR1 is SQVTM and CDR2 ANQGSEA. The CDR3 DNA reads TGCAGCGCCCCCGCGGGCTATGGCTACACCATATATTTT. Translation gives CSAPAGYGYTIYF.

The J gene is TRBJ1-2, the V gene TRBV29-1; tentatively, D is TRBD1 (5 bases). In germline, CDR1 is SQVTM, CDR2 ANQGSEA. V was clipped by 8 bases and J by 7 bases, with 14 bases between them. This CDR3 is 11 amino acids long. The CDR3 nucleotides read TGCAGCTTAGCATCAGGGCCTGGCTACACCTTC. This gives the protein CSLASGPGYTF.

Remarks on this clonotype: A much larger clone lies one base from this, so it may be a read error. The chain combines TRBV4-3 with TRBJ1-3; maybe TRBD1 (5 bases). The CDR3 is made up of 13 amino acids. Germline V gene data show CDR1 as LGHNA and CDR2 as YSLEER. This chain's CDR3 is CAGSHDSRNTIYF. Written as DNA, the CDR3 is TGCGCCGGCAGCCATGACAGTCGAAACACCATATATTTT.

The rearrangement links TRBV10-3 to TRBJ2-6, with a weak D call TRBD2 (6 bases). V gave up 10 bases and J gave up 4 bases, with 26 bases separating them. The CDR3 has 18 amino acids. Germline CDR1 ENHRY, CDR2 SYGVKD. CDR3 residues: CASSPDRLEESGANVLTF. CDR3 coding DNA: TGTGCCAGCAGCCCCGATCGACTAGAGGAGTCCGGGGCCAACGTCCTGACTTTC.

This clonotype appeared many times. The chain carries TRBV7-9 and TRBJ1-2; D not resolved. Trimming pared 1 base from V and 0 bases from J, leaving 9 bases between. The germline V gene has CDR1 SEHNR and CDR2 FQNEAQ (reference sequence). The CDR3 has 15 residues. CDR3 in DNA: TGTGCCAGCAGCTTAGTCCATGCGTCTAACTATGGCTACACCTTC. This gives the protein CASSLVHASNYGYTF. Drawing the rest from reference TRBV7-9 and TRBJ1-2, the complete variable domain is DTGVSQNPRHKITKRGQNVTFRCDPISEHNRLYWYRQTLGQGPEFLTYFQNEAQLEKSRLLSDRFSAERPKGSFSTLEIQRTEQGDSAMYLCASSLVHASNYGYTFGSGTRLTVV.

This clonotype was observed at least ten times. This chain uses TRBV6-6 with TRBJ1-2, with TRBD1 as a possible D gene (6 bases). The CDR3 extends over 14 amino acids. CDR1 and CDR2 from the germline V gene are MNHNY and SVGAGI (reference sequence). Trimming removed 0 bases at V and 4 bases at J, with 9 bases between. In DNA form, the CDR3 reads TGTGCCAGCAGTTACTCGGGGACACTCTATGGCTACACCTTC. It specifies CASSYSGTLYGYTF.

A remark on this clonotype: One end of the junction varies from germline; a read error may be responsible. The rearrangement links TRBV11-2 to TRBJ2-7; D is ambiguous. From germline, CDR1 is SGHAT and CDR2 FQNNGV. The CDR3 runs 11 residues. CDR3 loop: CASSLDQARNF. CDR3 DNA sequence: TGTGCCAGCAGCTTAGATCAGGCTAGGAACTTC.

This clonotype was picked up a small number of times. A read error may be the cause here, since a much bigger clone is one base away. The V gene is TRBV9, the J gene TRBJ2-7; tentative D call: TRBD1 (5 bases). Germline CDR1 reads SGDLS; CDR2 reads YYNGEE. This CDR3 spans 12 amino acids. The CDR3 here is CASSRTPYEQCF. The CDR3 DNA is TGTGCCAGCAGCCGGACACCCTACGAGCAGTGCTTC.